The next 10 T cell receptor beta chains were all read from a single sample in a study of vaccination effects on CD4 cells after COVID-19. Upon completion of 10 days in culture, CD4+ T cells were isolated. Produced via immunoSEQ multiplex PCR; TCRdb's table is partial and in-frame only. Of about 50,000 clones in the sample, roughly 80% were seen once. No antigen has been identified for these receptors. Sequencing used CD4+ T cells from PBMCs cultured without peptide, obtained before COVID-19 vaccination. These receptors were obtained from a human donor who received a COVID-19 vaccine.

V gene TRBV10-2 combines with J gene TRBJ1-1, with 9 bases matching TRBD1. V lost 10 bases and J lost 3; bases outside the gene matches: 18. This CDR3 has 17 amino acids. The germline V gene has CDR1 WSHSY and CDR2 SAAADI. CDR3 bases: TGCGCCACCCTACCTCCAACAGGGGGCTGGGAGGACACTGAAGCTTTCTTT. It codes for CATLPPTGGWEDTEAFF.

The V call is TRBV3-1 (or the pseudogene TRBV3-2), the J call TRBJ2-5; D might be TRBD2 (7 bases). The CDR3 extends over 13 amino acids. Trimming removed 8 bases at V and 2 bases at J, with 12 bases between. In germline, CDR1 is LGHDT, CDR2 YNNKEL (reference sequence). In DNA, the CDR3 is TGTGCCAGCTTAAGGGGGGGACAAGAGACCCAGTACTTC. Translated: CASLRGGQETQYF.

The chain links TRBV5-5 to TRBJ1-5; 9 nucleotides align to TRBD1. The CDR3 covers 14 residues. The V gene end was trimmed by 1 base and the J gene end by 11 bases; junction bases not matched to a gene: 7. Per germline, CDR1 SGHKS and CDR2 YYEKEE (reference sequence). CDR3 region: CASSLLTGGEAQHF. CDR3 bases: TGTGCCAGCAGCTTGTTGACAGGGGGTGAGGCCCAGCATTTT.

The chain is built from TRBV19 and TRBJ2-6, with D possibly TRBD1 on 5 matching bases. V was trimmed by 5 bases and J by 0 bases, leaving 8 bases between them. The V gene's germline CDR1 is LNHDA and CDR2 SQIVND (reference sequence). CDR3 size: 15 residues. The CDR3 DNA is TGTGCCAGTAGTCGAGACAGCTCTGGGGCCAACGTCCTGACTTTC. This gives the protein CASSRDSSGANVLTF. The full variable domain, its missing parts supplied by reference TRBV19 and TRBJ2-6, is DGGITQSPKYLFRKEGQNVTLSCEQNLNHDAMYWYRQDPGQGLRLIYYSQIVNDFQKGDIAEGYSVSREKKESFPLTVTSAQKNPTAFYLCASSRDSSGANVLTFGAGSRLTVL.

The chain links TRBV30 to TRBJ1-3, with no clear D. CDR1 and CDR2 (germline): GTSNPN, SVGIG (reference sequence). The CDR3 loop spans 17 amino acids. Trimming took off 0 bases at V and 1 base at J, with 16 bases between the two ends. The CDR3 here is CAWSVVRASGSGNTIYF. CDR3 nucleotides: TGTGCCTGGAGTGTAGTTCGGGCGTCCGGTTCTGGAAACACCATATATTTT.

The chain links TRBV30 to TRBJ1-6; 8 bases map to TRBD1. This CDR3 contains 17 residues. Germline assignment: CDR1 GTSNPN and CDR2 SVGIG (reference sequence). V dropped 0 bases and J dropped 6; count of bases not matched to a gene: 10. CDR3 protein: CAWSVDRQGALNSPLHF. The CDR3, as DNA: TGTGCCTGGAGTGTAGATAGGCAGGGGGCGCTTAATTCACCCCTCCACTTT.

The chain employs TRBV5-5 and TRBJ2-2; 9 bases match TRBD2. CDR1 and CDR2 from the germline V gene are SGHKS and YYEKEE (reference sequence). The V segment lost 3 bases and the J segment 5 bases; nucleotides outside the gene matches: 5. The CDR3 loop spans 15 amino acids. The chain's CDR3 is CASSSTAGGTGELFF. DNA of the CDR3: TGTGCCAGCAGCTCAACAGCGGGGGGAACCGGGGAGCTGTTTTTT. Using reference TRBV5-5 and TRBJ2-2 for the parts outside the CDR3, the full variable domain is DAGVTQSPTHLIKTRGQQVTLRCSPISGHKSVSWYQQVLGQGPQFIFQYYEKEERGRGNFPDRFSARQFPNYSSELNVNALLLGDSALYLCASSSTAGGTGELFFGEGSRLTVL.

The chain carries TRBV6-5 and TRBJ1-1; D gene uncertain. The CDR3 totals 14 residues. Germline assignment: CDR1 MNHEY and CDR2 SVGAGI. V lost 11 bases and J lost 3, with 19 bases in between. The CDR3 sequence is CALLGRLGHTEAFF. The CDR3 nucleotides are TGTGCCCTTCTCGGGCGCCTGGGCCACACTGAAGCTTTCTTT.

The chain recombines TRBV30 with TRBJ1-3, with TRBD1 identical over 10 bases. Germline V lookup: CDR1 GTSNPN, CDR2 SVGIG (reference sequence). The CDR3 totals 13 residues. V trimming: 5 bases; J trimming: 4 bases; junction bases outside the gene matches: 2. CDR3 residues: CAWGTGEGNTIYF. Here the CDR3 DNA reads TGTGCCTGGGGGACAGGGGAAGGAAACACCATATATTTT.

This clone was observed a few times. The genes are TRBV2 and TRBJ2-7, with TRBD2 as a possible D gene (5 bases). CDR1 is SNHLY and CDR2 is FYNNEI in the germline V gene. V shed 6 bases and J shed 2 bases, with 17 bases lying between them. CDR3 length: 15 amino acids. The CDR3 DNA reads TGTGCCAGCAGGCCCCCATGGCCAGCGGCCTACGAGCAGTACGTC. Translation gives CASRPPWPAAYEQYV.